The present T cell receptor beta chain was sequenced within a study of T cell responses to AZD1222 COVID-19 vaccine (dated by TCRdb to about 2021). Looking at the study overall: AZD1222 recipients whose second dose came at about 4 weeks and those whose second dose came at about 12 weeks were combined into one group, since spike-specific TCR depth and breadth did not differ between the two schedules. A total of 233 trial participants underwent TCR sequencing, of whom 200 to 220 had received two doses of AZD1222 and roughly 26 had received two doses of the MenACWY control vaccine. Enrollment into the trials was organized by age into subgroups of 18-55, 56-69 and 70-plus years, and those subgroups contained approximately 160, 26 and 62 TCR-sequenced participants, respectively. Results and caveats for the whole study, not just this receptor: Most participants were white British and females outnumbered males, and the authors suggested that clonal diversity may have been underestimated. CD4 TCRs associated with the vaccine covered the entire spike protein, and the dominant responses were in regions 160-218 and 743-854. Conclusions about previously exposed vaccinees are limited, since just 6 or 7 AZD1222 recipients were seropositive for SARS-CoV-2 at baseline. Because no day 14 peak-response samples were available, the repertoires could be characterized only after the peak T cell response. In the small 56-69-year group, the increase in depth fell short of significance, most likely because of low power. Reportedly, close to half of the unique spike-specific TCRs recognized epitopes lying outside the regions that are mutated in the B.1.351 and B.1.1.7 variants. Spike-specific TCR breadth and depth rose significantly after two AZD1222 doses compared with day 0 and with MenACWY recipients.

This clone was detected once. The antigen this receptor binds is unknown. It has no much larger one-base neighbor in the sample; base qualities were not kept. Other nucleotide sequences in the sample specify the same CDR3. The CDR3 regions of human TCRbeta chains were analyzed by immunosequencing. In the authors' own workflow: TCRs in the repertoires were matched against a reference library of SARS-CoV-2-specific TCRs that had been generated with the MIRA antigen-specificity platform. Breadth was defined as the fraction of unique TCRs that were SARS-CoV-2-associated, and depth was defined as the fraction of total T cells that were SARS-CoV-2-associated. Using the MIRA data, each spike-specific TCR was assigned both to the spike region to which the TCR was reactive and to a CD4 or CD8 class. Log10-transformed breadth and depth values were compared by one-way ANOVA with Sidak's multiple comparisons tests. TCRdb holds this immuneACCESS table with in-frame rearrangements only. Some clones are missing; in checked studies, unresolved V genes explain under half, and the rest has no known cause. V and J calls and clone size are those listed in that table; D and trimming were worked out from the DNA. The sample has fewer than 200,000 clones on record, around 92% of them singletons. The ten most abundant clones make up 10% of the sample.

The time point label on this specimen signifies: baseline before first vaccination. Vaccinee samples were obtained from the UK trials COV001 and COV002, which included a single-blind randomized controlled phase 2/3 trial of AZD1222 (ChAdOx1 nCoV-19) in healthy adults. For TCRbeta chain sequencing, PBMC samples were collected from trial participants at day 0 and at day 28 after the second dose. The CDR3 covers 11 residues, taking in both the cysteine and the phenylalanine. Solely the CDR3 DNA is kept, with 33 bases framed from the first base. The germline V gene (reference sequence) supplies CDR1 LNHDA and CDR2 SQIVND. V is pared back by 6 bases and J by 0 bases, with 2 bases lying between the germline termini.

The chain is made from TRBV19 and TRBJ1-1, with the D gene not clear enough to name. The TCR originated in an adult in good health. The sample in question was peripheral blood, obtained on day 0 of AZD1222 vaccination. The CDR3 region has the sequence CASSMNTEAFF. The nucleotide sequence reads TGTGCCAGTAGCATGAACACTGAAGCTTTCTTT.